These 2 T cell receptor beta chains originate from one sample sequenced in a study of cytomegalovirus exposure and HLA in healthy donors. 13 Jbeta primers and 60 Vbeta primers were used for the PCR. Produced via immunoSEQ multiplex PCR; TCRdb's table is partial and in-frame only. The table records about 140,000 clones, more than 75% of them present only once. The sample was PBMCs. The receptors were sampled from a male donor in good health and CMV-seronegative.

The J gene is TRBJ1-2, the V gene TRBV29-1, with TRBD1 identical over 8 bases. V lost 4 bases to trimming and J lost 2 bases; unmatched junction nucleotides: 6. The germline V gene encodes CDR1 SQVTM and CDR2 ANQGSEA. The CDR3 loop spans 14 amino acids. CDR3 loop: CSVAGQGANYGYTF. CDR3 coding DNA: TGCAGCGTTGCCGGGCAGGGGGCAAACTATGGCTACACCTTC.

The chain links TRBV29-1 to TRBJ2-2, with a weak D call TRBD2 (5 bases). The CDR3 spans 13 residues. Germline lookup yields CDR1 SQVTM and CDR2 ANQGSEA. The V gene lost 7 bases and the J gene lost 3 bases, with 12 bases spanning the gap. CDR3 loop: CSAEGLYTGELFF. As DNA, the CDR3 is TGCAGCGCCGAGGGTCTCTACACCGGGGAGCTGTTTTTT.